The 22 T cell receptor beta chains listed next were all sequenced from one sample in a study of blood T cell repertoires in COVID-19. Sequencing used immunoSEQ multiplex PCR; TCRdb keeps in-frame clones, though not all of them. This table holds 180,000 or so clones, roughly 87% found once. Sequenced input: PBMCs or T cells enriched from blood (not recorded which). The receptors derive from a human donor with acute COVID-19. The donor label of this sample is uncertain.

The rearrangement joins TRBV7-2 to TRBJ1-1; D is undetermined. This CDR3 contains 14 residues. V lost 5 bases to trimming and J lost 2 bases, with 12 bases between them. Germline V lookup: CDR1 SGHTA, CDR2 FQGNSA. DNA for the CDR3: TGTGCCAGCAGCCCCCGGAGATTTAACACTGAAGCTTTCTTT. This translates into CASSPRRFNTEAFF.

This clone appeared a few times. The genes are TRBV10-3 and TRBJ2-2; no reliable D call. The V and J ends lost 0 bases and 5 bases respectively, with 7 bases between them. This CDR3 has 14 amino acids. The V gene's germline CDR1 is ENHRY and CDR2 SYGVKD. The CDR3 here is CAISESLDTGELFF. CDR3 DNA: TGTGCCATCAGTGAGTCTCTAGATACCGGGGAGCTGTTTTTT.

The chain carries TRBV7-9 and TRBJ2-7; TRBD1 agrees at 9 bases. The V and J ends lost 5 bases and 2 bases, in that order; junction bases with no gene match: 7. Germline CDR1 SEHNR, CDR2 FQNEAQ (reference sequence). The CDR3 length is 15 residues. CDR3 protein: CASSGLTGGTYEQYF. CDR3 nucleotides: TGTGCCAGCAGCGGATTGACAGGGGGGACCTACGAGCAGTACTTC.

The rearrangement uses TRBV11-3 and TRBJ2-2; D perhaps matches TRBD1 (6 bases). This CDR3 comprises 14 residues. Trimming pared 2 bases from V and 7 bases from J, leaving 11 bases between. CDR1 and CDR2 (germline): SGHNT, YENEEA. This CDR3 is CASSLKQGYGELFF. In DNA, the CDR3 is TGTGCCAGCAGCTTAAAACAGGGTTACGGGGAGCTGTTTTTT. The entire variable domain, with the rest obtained from reference TRBV11-3 and TRBJ2-2, is as follows: EAGVVQSPRYKIIEKKQPVAFWCNPISGHNTLYWYLQNLGQGPELLIRYENEEAVDDSQLPKDRFSAERLKGVDSTLKIQPAELGDSAVYLCASSLKQGYGELFFGEGSRLTVL.

This chain joins TRBV19 and TRBJ1-1; 7 nucleotides align to TRBD1. V shed 6 bases, J shed 3 bases, and the junction held 4 bases outside the gene matches. Germline V gene lookup returns CDR1 LNHDA and CDR2 SQIVND (reference sequence). The CDR3 is 13 amino acids. This CDR3 is CASSSDRDTEAFF. CDR3 bases: TGTGCCAGTAGCAGCGACAGGGACACTGAAGCTTTCTTT.

V and J are TRBV13 and TRBJ1-1, with a weak D call TRBD1 (6 bases). V was pared by 4 bases and J by 0 bases, with 12 bases between. The CDR3 runs 15 residues. Germline V lookup: CDR1 PRHDT, CDR2 FYEKMQ (reference sequence). CDR3 loop: CASSSDRTMNTEAFF. As DNA, the CDR3 is TGTGCCAGCAGCTCCGACAGGACCATGAACACTGAAGCTTTCTTT.

This clone was observed a handful of times. V gene TRBV27 combines with J gene TRBJ2-7; a weak D match, TRBD2 (6 bases). Per the germline V gene, CDR1 is MNHEY and CDR2 is SMNVEV (reference sequence). The CDR3 consists of 13 residues. V was clipped by 6 bases and J by 2 bases, with 11 bases between them. The CDR3 spells CASRAGSAYEQYF. CDR3 bases: TGTGCCAGCAGGGCGGGGTCGGCCTACGAGCAGTACTTC.

The genes are TRBV5-1 and TRBJ2-2; 8 positions agree with TRBD1. The trim removed 7 bases at V and 4 bases at J, leaving 6 bases unmatched. Germline loops: CDR1 SGHRS, CDR2 YFSETQ. The CDR3 is 14 amino acids. CDR3 nucleotide sequence: TGCGCCAGCTCCGGACAGGGAATCACCGGGGAGCTGTTTTTT. It encodes CASSGQGITGELFF.

The gene calls are TRBV10-3 and TRBJ1-1; D possibly corresponds to TRBD1 (6 bases). The germline V and J ends were trimmed by 5 bases and 1 base, with 14 bases remaining between them. Germline CDR1 ENHRY, CDR2 SYGVKD. This CDR3 has 15 residues. CDR3: CAISRRDNENTEAFF. DNA of the CDR3: TGTGCCATCAGTCGCCGGGACAACGAGAACACTGAAGCTTTCTTT.

The chain couples TRBV7-8 to TRBJ1-5; D gene unclear. Germline V gives CDR1 SGHVS, CDR2 FQNEAQ. V shed 4 bases and J shed 3 bases, with 16 bases lying between them. This CDR3 is built from 16 residues. As DNA, the CDR3 is TGTGCCAGCAGCTCCGGAAGACAAGTCCTCAATCAGCCCCAGCATTTT. As protein: CASSSGRQVLNQPQHF.

Note on this clone: Other DNA sequences in this specimen translate into the identical CDR3. CDR3 sequence (DNA): TGTGCCAGCAGCCAGGACAGGCCCCGTGGTGGCACTGAAGCTTTCTTT. This codes for CASSQDRPRGGTEAFF. The V call is TRBV3-1 (or the pseudogene TRBV3-2), the J call TRBJ1-1, with 7 bases matching TRBD1. Losses at the gene ends were 3 bases for V and 4 bases for J; bases not matched to a gene: 11. The CDR3 has 16 amino acids. Germline loops: CDR1 LGHDT, CDR2 YNNKEL (reference sequence).

The genes are TRBV9 and TRBJ2-7, with D maybe TRBD1 (6 bases). This CDR3 is 14 amino acids long. Per germline, CDR1 SGDLS and CDR2 YYNGEE. The germline V and J ends were trimmed by 5 bases and 6 bases, with 18 bases remaining between them. In DNA form, the CDR3 reads TGTGCCAGCAGTGAAGCAGGGGTTCCGGTCGAGCAGTACTTC. It yields the protein CASSEAGVPVEQYF.

This rearrangement joins TRBV30 to TRBJ2-7, with TRBD1 as a possible D gene (6 bases). Between the trimmed V and J ends, which lost 5 bases and 0 bases, there was a span of 17 bases. The CDR3 consists of 15 residues. Germline CDR1 reads GTSNPN; CDR2 reads SVGIG (reference sequence). In nucleotides, the CDR3 is TGTGCCTGGGCCCCGGGACACCCGAGCTCCTACGAGCAGTACTTC. Translating it yields CAWAPGHPSSYEQYF.

V is TRBV19 and J is TRBJ2-6; D is uncertain. V dropped 2 bases and J dropped 0 bases, with 8 bases sitting between them. Germline V gene data show CDR1 as LNHDA and CDR2 as SQIVND (reference sequence). The CDR3 is 16 residues long. This CDR3 is CASSIKTPSGANVLTF. The CDR3 region has the DNA TGTGCCAGTAGTATAAAGACTCCCTCTGGGGCCAACGTCCTGACTTTC.

The chain recombines TRBV20-1 with TRBJ1-6, with D perhaps matching TRBD1 (6 bases). Germline-derived CDR1 and CDR2 are DFQATT and SNEGSKA (reference sequence). Trimming shortened V by 3 bases and J by 10 bases, and 19 bases separated the two germline ends. The CDR3 covers 15 residues. As DNA, the CDR3 is TGCAGTGCTAGTATGTCCGGTCAGGGGTCCTCACCCCTCCACTTT. This codes for CSASMSGQGSSPLHF.

The chain links TRBV6-2 or TRBV6-3 to TRBJ1-2; a possible D gene is TRBD1 (6 bases). The germline V and J ends were trimmed by 5 bases and 0 bases, with 13 bases remaining between them. This CDR3 region has 15 residues. Germline assignment: CDR1 MNHEY and CDR2 SVGEGT. CDR3 coding DNA: TGTGCCAGCAGTCACCGGGACACCGCTAACTATGGCTACACCTTC. This encodes CASSHRDTANYGYTF.

The chain combines TRBV27 with TRBJ1-1; D is undetermined. The CDR3 is 14 residues long. Between the trimmed V and J ends, which lost 8 bases and 1 base, there was a span of 14 bases. Germline values: CDR1 MNHEY, CDR2 SMNVEV (reference sequence). The CDR3 protein is CASRLSVRNTEAFF. The CDR3 DNA follows: TGTGCCAGCCGACTATCTGTGCGGAACACTGAAGCTTTCTTT.

CDR3 residues: CASSSYTGELFF. CDR3 DNA: TGTGCCAGCAGCTCTTACACCGGGGAGCTGTTTTTT. The chain has TRBV5-4 and TRBJ2-2; D is unclear. Trimming shortened V by 3 bases and J by 3 bases, and 3 bases separated the two germline ends. CDR1 SGHNT and CDR2 YYREEE come from the germline V gene (reference sequence). The CDR3 has 12 amino acids.

V and J are TRBV7-9 and TRBJ2-3, with D possibly being TRBD2 (5 bases). V lost 5 bases and J 0 bases, leaving 15 bases between the germline ends. CDR1 is SEHNR, CDR2 FQNEAQ, per germline (reference sequence). The CDR3 spans 16 residues. In nucleotides, the CDR3 is TGTGCCAGCAGCCATCCGGGGTCCCCTAGCACAGATACGCAGTATTTT. This encodes CASSHPGSPSTDTQYF.

This clone appeared once. The chain has TRBV27 and TRBJ2-1, with TRBD2 matching over 8 bases. V was clipped by 4 bases and J by 0 bases; unmatched bases: 2. The CDR3 spans 15 residues. The V gene's germline CDR1 is MNHEY and CDR2 SMNVEV (reference sequence). CDR3 residues: CASSWSGGSYNEQFF. The CDR3 DNA reads as TGTGCCAGCAGTTGGAGCGGGGGCTCCTACAATGAGCAGTTCTTC.

This chain connects TRBV3-1 (or the pseudogene TRBV3-2) to TRBJ2-5, with TRBD2 matching over 7 bases. V shed 3 bases and J 4 bases; nucleotides not matched to a gene: 2. Per the germline V gene, CDR1 is LGHDT and CDR2 is YNNKEL (reference sequence). The CDR3 length is 13 residues. CDR3 nucleotide sequence: TGTGCCAGCAGCCAGGGACTATTAGAGACCCAGTACTTC. It yields the protein CASSQGLLETQYF.

This chain joins TRBV20-1 and TRBJ2-7; 7 bases fit TRBD1. This CDR3 is built from 13 residues. V trimming: 3 bases; J trimming: 5 bases; junction bases outside the gene matches: 7. CDR1 and CDR2 (germline): DFQATT, SNEGSKA (reference sequence). The CDR3: CSASMTGRDEQYF. DNA of the CDR3: TGCAGTGCTAGTATGACAGGGAGAGACGAGCAGTACTTC.